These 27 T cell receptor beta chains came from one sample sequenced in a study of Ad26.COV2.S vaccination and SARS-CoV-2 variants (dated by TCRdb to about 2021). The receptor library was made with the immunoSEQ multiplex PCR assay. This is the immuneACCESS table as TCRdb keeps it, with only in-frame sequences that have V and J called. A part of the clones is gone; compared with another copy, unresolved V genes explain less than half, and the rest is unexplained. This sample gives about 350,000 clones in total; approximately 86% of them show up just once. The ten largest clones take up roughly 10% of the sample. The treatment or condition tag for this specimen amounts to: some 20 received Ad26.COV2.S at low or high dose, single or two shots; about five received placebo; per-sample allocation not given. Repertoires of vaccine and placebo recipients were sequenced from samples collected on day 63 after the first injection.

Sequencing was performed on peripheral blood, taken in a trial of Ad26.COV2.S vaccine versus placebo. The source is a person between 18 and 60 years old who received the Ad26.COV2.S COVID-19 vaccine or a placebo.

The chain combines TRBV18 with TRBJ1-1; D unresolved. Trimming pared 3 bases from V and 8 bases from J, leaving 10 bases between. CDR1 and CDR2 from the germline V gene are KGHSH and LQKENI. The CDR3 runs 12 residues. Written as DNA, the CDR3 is TGTGCCAGCTCACCCCGAGACTGGGAAGCTTTCTTT. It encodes CASSPRDWEAFF.

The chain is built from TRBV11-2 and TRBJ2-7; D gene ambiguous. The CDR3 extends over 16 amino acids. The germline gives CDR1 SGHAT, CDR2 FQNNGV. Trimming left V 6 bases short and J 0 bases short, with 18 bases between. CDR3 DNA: TGTGCCAGCAGATCGATTCCGGAACTACCCTCCTACGAGCAGTACTTC. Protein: CASRSIPELPSYEQYF.

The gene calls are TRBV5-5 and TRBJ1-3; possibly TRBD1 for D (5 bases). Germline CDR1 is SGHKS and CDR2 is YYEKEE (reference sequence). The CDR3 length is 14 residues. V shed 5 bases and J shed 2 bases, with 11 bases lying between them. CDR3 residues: CASSPGGAGNTIYF. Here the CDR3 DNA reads TGTGCCAGCAGTCCTGGGGGGGCTGGAAACACCATATATTTT.

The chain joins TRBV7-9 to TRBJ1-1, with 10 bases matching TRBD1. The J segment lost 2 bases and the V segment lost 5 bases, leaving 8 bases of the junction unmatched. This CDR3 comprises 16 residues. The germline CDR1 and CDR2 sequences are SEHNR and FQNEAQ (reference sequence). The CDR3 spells CASSHPRDRGNTEAFF. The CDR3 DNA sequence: TGTGCCAGCAGCCACCCCCGGGACAGGGGAAACACTGAAGCTTTCTTT.

The CDR3 bases are TGTGCCATCAGTGGGGGAGCGGGAGAGGCGCAGGCCCGCTCCTACGAGCAGTACTTC. It translates to CAISGGAGEAQARSYEQYF. The chain combines TRBV10-3 with TRBJ2-7, with 8 nucleotides matching TRBD2. CDR1 and CDR2 (germline): ENHRY, SYGVKD. The CDR3 extends over 19 amino acids. V dropped 4 bases and J dropped 0; count of bases not matched to a gene: 17.

CDR3 nucleotides: TGTGCCAGTAGTATAGGCAAGGACGGTTCACCCCTCCACTTT. It yields the protein CASSIGKDGSPLHF. This chain links TRBV19 with TRBJ1-6; D is unclear. Germline CDR1 and CDR2: LNHDA and SQIVND (reference sequence). V shed 1 base and J shed 9 bases, with 10 bases lying between them. The CDR3 is 14 residues long.

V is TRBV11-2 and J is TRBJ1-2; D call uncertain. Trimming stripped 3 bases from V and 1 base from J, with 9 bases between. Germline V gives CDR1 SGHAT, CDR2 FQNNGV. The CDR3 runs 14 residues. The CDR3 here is CASSFGDHNYGYTF. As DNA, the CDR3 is TGTGCCAGCAGCTTTGGAGACCATAACTATGGCTACACCTTC.

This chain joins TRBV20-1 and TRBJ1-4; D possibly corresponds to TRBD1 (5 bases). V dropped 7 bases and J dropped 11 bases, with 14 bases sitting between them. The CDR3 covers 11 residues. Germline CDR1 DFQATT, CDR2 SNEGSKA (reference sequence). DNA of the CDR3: TGCAGTGGGCAGGGAGAAGGGAAACTGTTTTTT. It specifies CSGQGEGKLFF.

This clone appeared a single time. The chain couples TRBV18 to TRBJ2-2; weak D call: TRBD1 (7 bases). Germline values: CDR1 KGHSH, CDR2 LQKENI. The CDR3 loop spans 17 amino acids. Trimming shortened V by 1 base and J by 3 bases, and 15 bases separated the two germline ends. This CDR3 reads CASSPQDREVHTGELFF. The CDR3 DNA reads TGTGCCAGCTCACCACAAGACAGGGAGGTTCACACCGGGGAGCTGTTTTTT.

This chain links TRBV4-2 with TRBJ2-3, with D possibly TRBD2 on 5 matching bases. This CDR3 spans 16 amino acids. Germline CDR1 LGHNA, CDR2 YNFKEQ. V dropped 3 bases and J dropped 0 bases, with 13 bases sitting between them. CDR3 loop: CASSQHLGSSTDTQYF. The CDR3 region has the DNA TGTGCCAGCAGCCAGCATCTAGGGAGTAGCACAGATACGCAGTATTTT.

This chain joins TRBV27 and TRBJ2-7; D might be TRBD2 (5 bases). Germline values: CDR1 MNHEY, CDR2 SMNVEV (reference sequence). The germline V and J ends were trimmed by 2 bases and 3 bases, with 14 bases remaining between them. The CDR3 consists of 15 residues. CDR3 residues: CASSLAPRVVYEQYF. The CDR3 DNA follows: TGTGCCAGCAGTTTAGCCCCGAGGGTCGTCTACGAGCAGTACTTC.

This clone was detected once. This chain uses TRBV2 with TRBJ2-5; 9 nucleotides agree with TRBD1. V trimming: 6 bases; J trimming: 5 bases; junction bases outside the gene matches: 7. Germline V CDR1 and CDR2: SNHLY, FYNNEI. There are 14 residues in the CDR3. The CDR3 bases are TGTGCCAGCAGCGCCGGGACAGGGACGGAGACCCAGTACTTC. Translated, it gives CASSAGTGTETQYF.

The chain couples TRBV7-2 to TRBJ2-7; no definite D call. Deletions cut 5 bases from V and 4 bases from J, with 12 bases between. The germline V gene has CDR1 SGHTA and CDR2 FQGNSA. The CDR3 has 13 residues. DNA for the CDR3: TGTGCCAGCAGCCCGCGCATGAATTACGAGCAGTACTTC. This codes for CASSPRMNYEQYF.

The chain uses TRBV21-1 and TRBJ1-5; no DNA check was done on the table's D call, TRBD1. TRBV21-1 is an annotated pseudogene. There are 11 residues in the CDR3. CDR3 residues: CASTPGQPQHF. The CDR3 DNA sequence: TGTGCCAGCACCCCAGGACAGCCCCAGCATTTT.

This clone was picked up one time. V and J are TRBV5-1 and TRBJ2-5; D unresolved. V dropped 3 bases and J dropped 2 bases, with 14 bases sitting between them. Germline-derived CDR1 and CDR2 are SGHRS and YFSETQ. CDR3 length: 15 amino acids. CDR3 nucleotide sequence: TGCGCCAGCAGCTCGTTACAGTTACCTCAAGAGACCCAGTACTTC. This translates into CASSSLQLPQETQYF.

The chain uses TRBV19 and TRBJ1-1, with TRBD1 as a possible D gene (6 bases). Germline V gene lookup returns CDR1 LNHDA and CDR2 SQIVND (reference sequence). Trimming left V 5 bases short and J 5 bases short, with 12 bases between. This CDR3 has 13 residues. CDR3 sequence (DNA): TGTGCCAGTAGTGGAAGCACAGGGACTGAAGCTTTCTTT. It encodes CASSGSTGTEAFF.

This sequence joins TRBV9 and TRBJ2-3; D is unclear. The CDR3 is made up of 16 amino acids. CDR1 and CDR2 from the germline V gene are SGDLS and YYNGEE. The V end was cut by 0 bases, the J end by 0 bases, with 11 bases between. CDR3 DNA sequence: TGTGCCAGCAGCGTAGGGGTAGGTTTAAGCACAGATACGCAGTATTTT. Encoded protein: CASSVGVGLSTDTQYF. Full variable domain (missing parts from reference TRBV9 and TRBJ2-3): DSGVTQTPKHLITATGQRVTLRCSPRSGDLSVYWYQQSLDQGLQFLIQYYNGEERAKGNILERFSAQQFPDLHSELNLSSLELGDSALYFCASSVGVGLSTDTQYFGPGTRLTVL.

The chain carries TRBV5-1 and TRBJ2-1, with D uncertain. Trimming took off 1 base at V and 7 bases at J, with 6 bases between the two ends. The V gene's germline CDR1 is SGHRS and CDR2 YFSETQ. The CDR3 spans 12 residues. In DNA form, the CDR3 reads TGCGCCAGCAGCTTGATGGATAATGAGCAGTTCTTC. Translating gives CASSLMDNEQFF. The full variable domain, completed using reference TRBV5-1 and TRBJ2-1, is KAGVTQTPRYLIKTRGQQVTLSCSPISGHRSVSWYQQTPGQGLQFLFEYFSETQRNKGNFPGRFSGRQFSNSRSEMNVSTLELGDSALYLCASSLMDNEQFFGPGTRLTVL.

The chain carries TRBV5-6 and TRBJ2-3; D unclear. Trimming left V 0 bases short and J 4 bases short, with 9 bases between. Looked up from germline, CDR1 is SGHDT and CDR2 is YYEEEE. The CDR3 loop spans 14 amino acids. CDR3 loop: CASSLAGLADTQYF. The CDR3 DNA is TGTGCCAGCAGCTTGGCTGGGTTAGCAGATACGCAGTATTTT.

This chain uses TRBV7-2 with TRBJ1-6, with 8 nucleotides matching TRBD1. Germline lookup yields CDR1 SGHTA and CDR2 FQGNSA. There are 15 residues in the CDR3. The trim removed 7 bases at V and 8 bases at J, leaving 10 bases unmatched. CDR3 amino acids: CASTPTGGAHSPLHF. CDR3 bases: TGTGCCAGCACTCCTACAGGGGGAGCTCATTCACCCCTCCACTTT.

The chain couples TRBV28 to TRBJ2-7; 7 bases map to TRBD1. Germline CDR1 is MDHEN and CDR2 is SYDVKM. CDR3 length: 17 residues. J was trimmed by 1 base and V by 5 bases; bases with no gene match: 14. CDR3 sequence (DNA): TGTGCCAGCAGTCCTCTCAATCAGGGGGTCTTTTCCTACGAGCAGTACTTC. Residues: CASSPLNQGVFSYEQYF.

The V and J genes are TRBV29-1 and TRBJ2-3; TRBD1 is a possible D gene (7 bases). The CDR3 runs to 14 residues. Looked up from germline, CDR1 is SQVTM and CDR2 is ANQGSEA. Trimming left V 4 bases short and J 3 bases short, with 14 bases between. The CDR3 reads CSVADRRGTDTQYF. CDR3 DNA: TGCAGCGTTGCGGACAGGAGGGGAACAGATACGCAGTATTTT.

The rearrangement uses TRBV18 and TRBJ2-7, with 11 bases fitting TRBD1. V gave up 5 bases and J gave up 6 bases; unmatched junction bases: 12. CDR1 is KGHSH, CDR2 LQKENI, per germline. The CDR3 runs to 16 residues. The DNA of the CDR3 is TGTGCCAGCTCAACTTCTTCACCGGGACAGGGGGTCGAGCAGTACTTC. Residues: CASSTSSPGQGVEQYF.

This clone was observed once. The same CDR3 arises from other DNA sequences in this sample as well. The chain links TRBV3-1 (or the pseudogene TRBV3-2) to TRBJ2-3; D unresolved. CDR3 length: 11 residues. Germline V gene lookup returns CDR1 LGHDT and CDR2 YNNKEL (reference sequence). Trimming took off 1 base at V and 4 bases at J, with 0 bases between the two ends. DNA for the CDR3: TGTGCCAGCAGCCAAGCAGATACGCAGTATTTT. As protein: CASSQADTQYF.

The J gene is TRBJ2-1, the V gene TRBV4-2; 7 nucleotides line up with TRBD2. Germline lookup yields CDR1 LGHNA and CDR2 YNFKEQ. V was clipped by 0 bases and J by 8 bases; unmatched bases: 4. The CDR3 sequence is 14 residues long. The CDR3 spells CASSQDRREYEQFF. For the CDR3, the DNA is TGTGCCAGCAGCCAAGATAGGCGGGAGTATGAGCAGTTCTTC.

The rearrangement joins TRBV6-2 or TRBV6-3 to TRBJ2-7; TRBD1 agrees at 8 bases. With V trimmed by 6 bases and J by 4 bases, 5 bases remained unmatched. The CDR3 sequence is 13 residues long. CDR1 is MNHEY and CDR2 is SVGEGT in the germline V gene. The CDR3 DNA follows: TGTGCCAGCAGCGTGGACAGGGCTTACGAGCAGTACTTC. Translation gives CASSVDRAYEQYF.

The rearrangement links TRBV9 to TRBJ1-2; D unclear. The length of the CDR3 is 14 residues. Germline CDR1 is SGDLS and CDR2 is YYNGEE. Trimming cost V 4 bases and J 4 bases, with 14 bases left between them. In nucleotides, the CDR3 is TGTGCCAGCAGCTCTCGGAGGTCCCGCTATGGCTACACCTTC. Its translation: CASSSRRSRYGYTF.